This T cell receptor beta chain was sequenced in a study of T cell changes during pregnancy in multiple sclerosis. This table comes from immunoSEQ multiplex PCR, and its TCRdb copy is limited to in-frame clones, with some not included. Here the sample spans about 68,000 clones, under 95% being singletons. The V end was cut by 7 bases, the J end by 7 bases, with 11 bases between. This CDR3 comprises 11 residues. The V gene's germline CDR1 is SQVTM and CDR2 ANQGSEA. The V gene is TRBV29-1, the J gene TRBJ2-4; tentative D call: TRBD2 (6 bases). The receptor comes from a female donor with multiple sclerosis, enrolled in a pregnancy study. Sequences were derived from peripheral blood, sampled in the second trimester of pregnancy. The CDR3 coding sequence is TGCAGCGGACTAGTAGGCAACATTCAGTACTTC. Translated, it gives CSGLVGNIQYF.